The T cell receptor beta chain described here comes from a study of T cell clones after liver transplantation. Study-level information: Three of eight recipients were HCV-positive; others had non-autoimmune, non-viral indications. Until 12-24 months post-transplant, subjects got standard immunosuppression and no induction.

Unstimulated PBMCs were sorted into CD3+CD4+ and CD3+CD8+ populations. TCRdb's table, derived via immunoSEQ multiplex PCR, lists solely in-frame clones and lacks some. The table lists over 100,000 clones, about 81% of them singletons. Trimming shortened V by 1 base and J by 0 bases, and 14 bases separated the two germline ends. This CDR3 spans 17 amino acids. CDR1 is PRHDT and CDR2 is FYEKMQ in the germline V gene (reference sequence). The TCR was taken from a human donor who received a liver transplant. This chain joins TRBV13 and TRBJ2-3; the D gene is possibly TRBD1 (5 bases). Here the sequenced sample was CD4+ T cells from blood, taken before liver transplant. The CDR3 loop reads CASSLDRLPLSTDTQYF. DNA for the CDR3: TGTGCCAGCAGCTTAGACAGGCTCCCCCTTAGCACAGATACGCAGTATTTT.